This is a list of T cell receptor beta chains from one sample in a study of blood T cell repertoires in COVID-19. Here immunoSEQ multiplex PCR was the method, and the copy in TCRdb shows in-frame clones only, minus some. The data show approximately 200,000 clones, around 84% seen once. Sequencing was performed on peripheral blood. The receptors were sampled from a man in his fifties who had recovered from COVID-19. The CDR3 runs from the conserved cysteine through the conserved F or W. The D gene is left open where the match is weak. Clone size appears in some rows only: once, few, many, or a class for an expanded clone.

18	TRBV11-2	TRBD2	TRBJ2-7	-	TGTGCCAGCAGCTTTATGGGGGGGGGACCCGGGACTAGTGGCGAGCAGTACTTC	CASSFMGGGPGTSGEQYF
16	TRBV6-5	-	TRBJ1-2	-	TGTGCCAGCAGTTACTCGACAGCCGCTACTAACTATGGCTACACCTTC	CASSYSTAATNYGYTF
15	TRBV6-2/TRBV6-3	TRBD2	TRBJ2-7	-	TGTGCCAGCAGTATCGGGATAGCGGGAGTCTACGAGCAGTACTTC	CASSIGIAGVYEQYF
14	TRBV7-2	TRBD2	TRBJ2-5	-	TGTGCCAGCAGCTCTAGCGGCACTAGGCCGACCCAGTACTTC	CASSSSGTRPTQYF
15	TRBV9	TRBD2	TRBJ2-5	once	TGTGCCAGCAGCGTTAGAGCGGGACGGTCTGAGACCCAGTACTTC	CASSVRAGRSETQYF
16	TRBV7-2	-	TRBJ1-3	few	TGTGCCAGCAGCTTAGCGGCTAGACTTTCTGGAAACACCATATATTTT	CASSLAARLSGNTIYF
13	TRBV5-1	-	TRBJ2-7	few	TGCGCCAGCAGCTTGACCACACCTTACGAGCAGTACTTC	CASSLTTPYEQYF
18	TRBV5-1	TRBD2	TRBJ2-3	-	TGCGCCAGCAGCTTGGCATTAGCGGGAGTGTCGGCCACAGATACGCAGTATTTT	CASSLALAGVSATDTQYF
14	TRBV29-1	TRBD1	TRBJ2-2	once	TGCAGCGTTCGTCGGGACAGCCACACCGGGGAGCTGTTTTTT	CSVRRDSHTGELFF
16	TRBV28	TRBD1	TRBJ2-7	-	TGTGCCAGCAGTCCCCCGGGACAGATAAGCTCCTACGAGCAGTACTTC	CASSPPGQISSYEQYF
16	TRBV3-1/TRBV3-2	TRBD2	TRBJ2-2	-	TGTGCCAGCAGCCGGCTAGCGGGAGGGACCACCGGGGAGCTGTTTTTT	CASSRLAGGTTGELFF
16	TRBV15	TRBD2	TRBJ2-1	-	TGTGCCACCAGCAGAGATCGCCTAGCGGCGTACAATGAGCAGTTCTTC	CATSRDRLAAYNEQFF
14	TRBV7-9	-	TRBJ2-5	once	TGTGCCAGCAGCCGCGACAACGGGGGAGAGACCCAGTACTTC	CASSRDNGGETQYF
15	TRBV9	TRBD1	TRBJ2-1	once	TGTGCCAGCAGCCCCGGACAGGGGGCGAGTGATGAGCAGTTCTTC	CASSPGQGASDEQFF
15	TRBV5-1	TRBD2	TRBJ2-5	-	TGCGCCAGCAGCACCGGACTAGCGGGAGTGGAGACCCAGTACTTC	CASSTGLAGVETQYF
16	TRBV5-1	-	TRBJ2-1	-	TGCGCCAGCAGCTTGGGGTTAGCGGTCTCCTACAATGAGCAGTTCTTC	CASSLGLAVSYNEQFF
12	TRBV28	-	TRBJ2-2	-	TGTGCCAGCGACAGGAACACCGGGGAGCTGTTTTTT	CASDRNTGELFF
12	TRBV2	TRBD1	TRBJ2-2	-	TGTGCCAGCAGACCGGGACAGGGGGCACTGTTTTTT	CASRPGQGALFF
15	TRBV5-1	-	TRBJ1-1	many	TGCGCCAGCAGCCCAAACCCTTCAGGGGTGACTGAAGCTTTCTTT	CASSPNPSGVTEAFF
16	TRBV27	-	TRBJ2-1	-	TGTGCCAGCAGTTTACTCGGCAGCGCCAATCCGGGTGAGCAGTTCTTC	CASSLLGSANPGEQFF
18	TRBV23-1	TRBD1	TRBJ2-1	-	TGCGCCAGCAGTCAATTGACTTCGGAGGGACAGGGCACTGACGAGCAGTTCTTC	CASSQLTSEGQGTDEQFF
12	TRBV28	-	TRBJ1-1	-	TGTGCCAGCAGGGACAGAAACACTGAAGCTTTCTTT	CASRDRNTEAFF
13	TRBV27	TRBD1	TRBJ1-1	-	TGTGCCAGCAGCCCAGCAGGGGGCACTGAAGCTTTCTTT	CASSPAGGTEAFF
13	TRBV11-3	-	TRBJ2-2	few	TGTGCCAGCATGGACAAGAACACCGGGGAGCTGTTTTTT	CASMDKNTGELFF
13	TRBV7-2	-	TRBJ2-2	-	TGTGCCAGCAGCCGCATGCCAGTCTGGGAGCTGTTTTTT	CASSRMPVWELFF
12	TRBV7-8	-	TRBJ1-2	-	TGTGCCAGCAGCCGAAACGCGGATGGCTACACCTTC	CASSRNADGYTF
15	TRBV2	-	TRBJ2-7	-	TGTGCCAGCAGTGAAGCAGCGGAAAGCTCCTACGAGCAGTACTTC	CASSEAAESSYEQYF
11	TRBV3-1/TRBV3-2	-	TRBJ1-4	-	TGTGCCAGCAGCCAATTTCAGGAACTGTTTTTT	CASSQFQELFF
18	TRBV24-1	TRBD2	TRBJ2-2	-	TGTGCCACCAGTGATTACGTGATAGCGGGAGGGCCGACCGGGGAGCTGTTTTTT	CATSDYVIAGGPTGELFF
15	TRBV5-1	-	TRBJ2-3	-	TGCGCCAGCAGCTTGGTCTCAGCGAGCACAGATACGCAGTATTTT	CASSLVSASTDTQYF
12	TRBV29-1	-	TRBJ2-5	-	TGCAGCGTTGGAGGGGGATCGGAGACCCAGTACTTC	CSVGGGSETQYF
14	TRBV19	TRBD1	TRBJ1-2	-	TGTGCCAGTATCCAGAAGACAGGGCCTTATGGCTACACCTTC	CASIQKTGPYGYTF